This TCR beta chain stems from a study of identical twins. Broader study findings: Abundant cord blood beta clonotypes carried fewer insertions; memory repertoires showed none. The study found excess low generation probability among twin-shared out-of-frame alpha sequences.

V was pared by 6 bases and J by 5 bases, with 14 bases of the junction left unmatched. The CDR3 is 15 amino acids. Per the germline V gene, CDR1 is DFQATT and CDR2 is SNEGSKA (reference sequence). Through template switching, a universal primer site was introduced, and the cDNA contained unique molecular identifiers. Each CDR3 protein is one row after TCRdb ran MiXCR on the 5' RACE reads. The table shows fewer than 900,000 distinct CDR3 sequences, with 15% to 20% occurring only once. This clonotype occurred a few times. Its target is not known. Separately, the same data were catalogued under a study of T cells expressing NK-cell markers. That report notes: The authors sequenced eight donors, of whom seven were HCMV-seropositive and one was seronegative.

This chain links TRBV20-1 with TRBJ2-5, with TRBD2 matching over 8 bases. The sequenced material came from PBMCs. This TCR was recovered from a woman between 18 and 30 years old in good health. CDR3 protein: CSAGGGGRLVETQYF. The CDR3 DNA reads TGCAGTGCCGGTGGCGGGGGGAGGCTTGTGGAGACCCAGTACTTC.